This TCR beta chain was sequenced in a study of shared clonotypes between healthy human individuals (dated by TCRdb to 2018 to 2021). About the full investigation: The cohort included a few men and two women between 18 and 49 years of age. Blood TCR repertoires of five healthy adults were deeply sequenced to estimate repertoire size and the extent of clonotype sharing between individuals. Different laboratories and diverse techniques were used to prepare libraries and sequence TCR repertoires, to increase sequencing depth and limit assay-specific biases. Leukapheresis yielded between about 0.94 and 8.9 billion PBMCs per donor.

Points the paper makes about the study in general: Because the study included only a small number of donors, the genetic and exposure-history diversity represented was limited. Pairwise subsampling led to the expectation that sequencing depth would affect the degree of clonotype sharing among donors. Sampling was limited to blood, and TCR repertoires in tissue likely differ from TCR repertoires in blood.

Donors were healthy HIV-negative adults with no recently reported acute infections or vaccinations. All donors were Caucasian adults living in Nashville, Tennessee, USA. For unsorted samples, about 87 million PBMCs were counted, and genomic DNA was extracted using the QIAamp DNA Blood Mini kit. Blood was obtained by leukapheresis, after which PBMCs were separated by Ficoll-Histopaque density gradient centrifugation and cryopreserved in liquid nitrogen vapor phase. Using the deep immunoSEQ assay, multiplex PCR amplified TCR CDR3 regions from genomic DNA. Extracted genomic DNA from each cell subset was distributed evenly across all wells of several immunoSEQ 96-well plates, and each plate was treated as a replicate. Each replicate PCR for unsorted PBMC received about 310 ng genomic DNA, equal to about 30,000 T cell genomes. Ten immunoSEQ deep assay plates were used to sequence unsorted PBMC genomic DNA. Purified libraries were measured with a Qubit 3.0 fluorometer, size-checked on a Bioanalyzer 2100, and measured again with the KAPA Library Quantification kit. Every immunoSEQ 96-well plate was sequenced on a separate single-read 150-cycle Illumina NextSeq 550 flow cell. The published analysis was carried out like this. The immunoSEQ output contained only junctional sequences without quality scores, so filtering could not match that applied to full-length reads. Sequences were annotated with PyIR, a Python wrapper for IgBLAST v1.9, using IMGT germline references to assign V/J genes and CDR3. Any read was removed if the V/J assignment was weak (E-value above 1e-6), the CDR3 was missing, or the read contained stop codons, out-of-frame junctions, or ambiguous translated residues. V3J clonotypes were defined as sequences sharing the same inferred V gene, J gene, and CDR3 amino acid sequence. To compute the percentage overlap between repertoires, the number of shared unique clonotypes was divided by the size of the smaller repertoire. RTK rarefaction, the Chao1 estimator, and Recon v2.1 estimates of unobserved clonotypes were used to assess repertoire richness. As stored in TCRdb, this immuneACCESS dataset retains in-frame rearrangements with V and J assigned. A fraction of the clones does not appear; measured against another copy, unresolved V genes explain less than half of the discrepancy, and the remainder lacks a known reason. V and J calls and clone size are as listed in that table; D and trimming were resolved from the DNA. Within this sample are a few hundred thousand clones, with around 78% of them counted one time only. The ten biggest clones cover 12% of the sample.

Of note for this clone: The target of this receptor is not known. No qualities accompany the bases; no much larger clone lies one base away.

This TCR was sampled from a woman in her forties in good health. Some clones in this sample may be carry-over from other donors' samples. Sequencing was performed on PBMCs.

Read as DNA, the sequence is TGTGCCAGTAGTTCGAGGACTAGCGGCTCGGGAGATACGCAGTATTTT. It translates as CASSSRTSGSGDTQYF. The chain joins TRBV19 to TRBJ2-3, with 10 bases matching TRBD2. CDR1 and CDR2 were assigned from the germline V gene (reference sequence) as LNHDA and SQIVND. Reading from cysteine to phenylalanine, the CDR3 counts 16 amino acids. The sequence is cut down to CDR3 DNA, 48 bases in frame from base 1. V is pruned by 5 bases and J by 5 bases, leaving 10 bases of the junction without a gene match. Reference TRBV19 and TRBJ2-3 proteins supply the regions before and after the CDR3; the full variable domain is: DGGITQSPKYLFRKEGQNVTLSCEQNLNHDAMYWYRQDPGQGLRLIYYSQIVNDFQKGDIAEGYSVSREKKESFPLTVTSAQKNPTAFYLCASSSRTSGSGDTQYFGPGTRLTVL.